The clone carrying this T cell receptor beta chain was counted a single time. What it recognizes is unknown. V was cut by 4 bases and J by 10 bases, with 14 bases left in between. Per the germline V gene, CDR1 is ENHRY and CDR2 is SYGVKD. The CDR3 runs 13 residues. This sample was included in a study of identifying expanded T cells in peripheral blood. General study points: Technical replicates showed roughly 1.2 changed clones; roughly two weeks about 16.4; four weeks 19.

Here immunoSEQ multiplex PCR was the method, and the copy in TCRdb shows in-frame clones only, minus some. The data hold 75,000 to 90,000 clones, with roughly 90% observed a single time. Healthy donors had no documented immune events, such as infections, while sampled. This TCR was sampled from a person aged 18 to 75 in good health. This chain links TRBV10-3 with TRBJ2-1; D unresolved. The sample comprised blood. The CDR3 region is CAISVYGNEEQFF. CDR3 nucleotides: TGTGCCATCAGTGTCTACGGAAATGAAGAGCAGTTCTTC.